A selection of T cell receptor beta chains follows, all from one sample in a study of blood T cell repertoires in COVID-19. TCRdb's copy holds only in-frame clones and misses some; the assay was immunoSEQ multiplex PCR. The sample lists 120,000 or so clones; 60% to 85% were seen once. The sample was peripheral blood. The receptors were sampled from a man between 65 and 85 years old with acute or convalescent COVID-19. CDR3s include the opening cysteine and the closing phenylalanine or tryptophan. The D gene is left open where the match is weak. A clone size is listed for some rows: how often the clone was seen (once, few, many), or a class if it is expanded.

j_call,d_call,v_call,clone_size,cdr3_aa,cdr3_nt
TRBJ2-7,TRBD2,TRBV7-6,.,CASSLGGGMPDGEQYF,TGTGCCAGCAGCTTAGGGGGAGGGATGCCGGATGGAGAGCAGTACTTC
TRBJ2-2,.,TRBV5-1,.,CASSLDASQNTGELFF,TGCGCCAGCAGCTTGGATGCGTCCCAGAACACCGGGGAGCTGTTTTTT
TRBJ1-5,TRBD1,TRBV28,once,CASSFATQGAGQPQHF,TGTGCCAGCAGTTTCGCTACCCAGGGGGCGGGTCAGCCCCAGCATTTT
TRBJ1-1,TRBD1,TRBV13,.,CASSYKGQGYTEAFF,TGTGCCAGCAGCTACAAGGGACAGGGCTACACTGAAGCTTTCTTT
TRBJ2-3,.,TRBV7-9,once,CASSSQVRWYF,TGTGCCAGCAGCTCACAGGTTCGGTGGTATTTT
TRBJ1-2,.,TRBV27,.,CASSLSGGNYGYTF,TGTGCCAGCAGTTTATCGGGGGGGAACTATGGCTACACCTTC
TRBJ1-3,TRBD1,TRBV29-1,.,CSVERFQGGRSGNTIYF,TGCAGCGTTGAAAGGTTCCAGGGGGGCAGGTCGGGAAACACCATATATTTT
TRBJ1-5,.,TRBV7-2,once,CASRQSLNQPQHF,TGTGCCAGCCGCCAGTCCCTTAATCAGCCCCAGCATTTT
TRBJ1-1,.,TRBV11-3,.,CASSPGGRNTEAFF,TGTGCCAGCAGCCCCGGAGGGCGGAACACTGAAGCTTTCTTT
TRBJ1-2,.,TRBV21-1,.,CASSLRDRPKSFYGYTF,TGTGCCAGCAGCCTTCGGGACAGACCTAAAAGCTTCTATGGCTACACCTTC
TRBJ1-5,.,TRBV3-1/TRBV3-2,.,CASSPPDSRPQHF,TGTGCCAGCAGCCCTCCGGACAGCCGACCCCAGCATTTT
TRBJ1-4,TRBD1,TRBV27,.,CASSWGYRGVRMGFEKLFF,TGTGCCAGCAGTTGGGGGTACAGGGGTGTCCGGATGGGGTTTGAAAAACTGTTTTTT
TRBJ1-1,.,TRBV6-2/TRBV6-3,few,CASSTWGGYTEAFF,TGTGCCAGCAGTACCTGGGGGGGGTACACTGAAGCTTTCTTT
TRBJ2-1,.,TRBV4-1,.,CASSQEDREALEQFF,TGCGCCAGCAGCCAAGAAGACAGGGAGGCTTTGGAGCAGTTCTTC
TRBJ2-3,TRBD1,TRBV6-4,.,CASSEDRGFADTQYF,TGTGCCAGCAGTGAAGACAGGGGGTTCGCAGATACGCAGTATTTT
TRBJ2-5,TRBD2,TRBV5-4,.,CASSFTSGGVQETQYF,TGTGCCAGCAGCTTTACTAGCGGGGGGGTCCAAGAGACCCAGTACTTC
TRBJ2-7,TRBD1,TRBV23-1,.,CASSPPTPDRDPSYEQYF,TGCGCCAGCAGTCCACCGACCCCCGACAGGGATCCGTCCTACGAGCAGTACTTC
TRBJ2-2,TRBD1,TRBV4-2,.,CASSQSSTQGSAGELFF,TGTGCCAGCAGCCAAAGCTCGACACAGGGGAGCGCCGGGGAGCTGTTTTTT
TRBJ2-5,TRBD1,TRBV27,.,CASTDRGPQETQYF,TGTGCCAGCACCGACAGGGGGCCCCAAGAGACCCAGTACTTC
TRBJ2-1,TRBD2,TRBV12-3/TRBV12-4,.,CASSLAASGKGFF,TGTGCCAGCAGTTTAGCGGCTAGCGGGAAGGGGTTCTTC
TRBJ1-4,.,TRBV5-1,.,CASSWSGEGLFF,TGCGCCAGCAGCTGGTCAGGGGAAGGGCTGTTTTTT
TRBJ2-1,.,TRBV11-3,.,CASSPTINYNEQFF,TGTGCCAGCAGCCCCACTATTAACTACAATGAGCAGTTCTTC
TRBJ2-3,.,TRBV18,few,CASSPGGGTDTQYF,TGTGCCAGCTCTCCAGGGGGGGGCACAGATACGCAGTATTTT
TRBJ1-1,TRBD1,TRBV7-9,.,CASSLSDPGQGNTEAFF,TGTGCCAGCAGCTTATCAGACCCGGGACAGGGGAACACTGAAGCTTTCTTT
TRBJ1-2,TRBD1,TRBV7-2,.,CASSFRVQGALDGYTF,TGTGCCAGCAGCTTTAGAGTACAGGGGGCGTTGGATGGCTACACCTTC
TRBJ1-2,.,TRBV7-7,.,CASSPLDSANYGYTF,TGTGCCAGCAGCCCTCTGGACAGCGCTAACTATGGCTACACCTTC
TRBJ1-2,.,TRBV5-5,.,CASSLATGSYGYTF,TGTGCCAGCAGCTTGGCCACAGGGAGTTATGGCTACACCTTC
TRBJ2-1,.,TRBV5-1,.,CASSLGIAASYNEQFF,TGCGCCAGCAGCCTGGGAATAGCGGCGTCCTACAATGAGCAGTTCTTC
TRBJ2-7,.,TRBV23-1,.,CASSQWKGVIHEQYF,TGCGCCAGCAGTCAGTGGAAAGGGGTAATACACGAGCAGTACTTC
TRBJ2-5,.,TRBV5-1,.,CASARPGSETQYF,TGCGCCAGCGCCCGACCGGGGTCCGAGACCCAGTACTTC